A single sample is the source of the 21 T cell receptor beta chains below, sequenced in a study of cytomegalovirus exposure and HLA in healthy donors. This PCR relied on a set of 60 Vbeta primers and 13 Jbeta primers. Here immunoSEQ multiplex PCR was the method, and the copy in TCRdb shows in-frame clones only, minus some. The data show roughly 100,000 clones, with about 78% seen just once and approximately 3% held by the top ten. Sequenced sample: PBMCs. Receptor source: a middle-aged woman in good health and CMV-seronegative.

This clone occurred once. The V gene is TRBV28, the J gene TRBJ2-3; 12 nucleotides line up with TRBD2. Germline assignment: CDR1 MDHEN and CDR2 SYDVKM. This CDR3 comprises 17 residues. V lost 4 bases and J lost 5; bases outside the gene matches: 10. CDR3 sequence reads: CASSSSGLAGIGDTQYF. In DNA, the CDR3 is TGTGCCAGCAGTTCCTCCGGACTAGCGGGAATTGGAGATACGCAGTATTTT.

V is TRBV5-1 and J is TRBJ1-1; D possibly corresponds to TRBD1 (5 bases). Trimming left V 4 bases short and J 0 bases short, with 13 bases between. The CDR3 is 15 residues long. CDR1 and CDR2 from the germline V gene are SGHRS and YFSETQ. The CDR3: CASSQGRGLNTEAFF. The CDR3 nucleotides read TGCGCCAGCAGCCAGGGAAGGGGTCTGAACACTGAAGCTTTCTTT.

This rearrangement joins TRBV6-1 to TRBJ1-5; no clear D gene. The CDR3 totals 15 residues. Per germline, CDR1 MNHNS and CDR2 SASEGT. Trimming removed 0 bases from V and 7 bases from J, with 13 bases in between. The CDR3 DNA reads TGTGCCAGCAGTGAAGCAGGAGGTGGAAGCCAGCCCCAGCATTTT. Amino acids: CASSEAGGGSQPQHF.

This chain joins TRBV27 and TRBJ2-5; 9 bases line up with TRBD1. Losses at the gene ends were 3 bases for V and 7 bases for J; bases not matched to a gene: 12. Germline CDR1 and CDR2: MNHEY and SMNVEV (reference sequence). The CDR3 runs 16 residues. CDR3 DNA sequence: TGTGCCAGCAGTTTGAATCCCGGGACAGGGTTGGTGACCCAGTACTTC. Translated, it gives CASSLNPGTGLVTQYF.

J is TRBJ2-3 and V is TRBV9; 8 bases are shared with TRBD2. The ends lost 0 bases at V and 0 bases at J; junction bases unmatched: 6. Germline CDR1 is SGDLS and CDR2 is YYNGEE. The CDR3 covers 17 residues. In DNA form, the CDR3 reads TGTGCCAGCAGCGTAGCTCCTAGCGGGTCTAGCACAGATACGCAGTATTTT. The encoded protein is CASSVAPSGSSTDTQYF.

The chain carries TRBV11-2 and TRBJ2-6; tentative D call: TRBD1 (6 bases). The V end lost 2 bases, the J end lost 3 bases, and 8 bases lay between the germline ends. The CDR3 totals 15 residues. Germline V gene lookup returns CDR1 SGHAT and CDR2 FQNNGV. The CDR3 DNA is TGTGCCAGCAGCTTAACAGGGATTGGGGCCAACGTCCTGACTTTC. It codes for CASSLTGIGANVLTF.

The gene calls are TRBV6-5 and TRBJ2-7, with TRBD1 matching over 9 bases. The germline gives CDR1 MNHEY, CDR2 SVGAGI. The J segment lost 4 bases and the V segment lost 4 bases, leaving 11 bases of the junction unmatched. CDR3 size: 16 residues. In nucleotides, the CDR3 is TGTGCCAGCAGTTCCGGGGGGACAGGGAGGAGTTACGAGCAGTACTTC. This encodes CASSSGGTGRSYEQYF.

The chain couples TRBV5-1 to TRBJ1-3; D remains ambiguous. V was shortened by 1 base and J by 0 bases, with 8 bases between the two germline ends. CDR3 length: 15 residues. The germline V gene encodes CDR1 SGHRS and CDR2 YFSETQ. CDR3 sequence reads: CASSLTGGSGNTIYF. The CDR3 DNA sequence: TGCGCCAGCAGCTTGACCGGCGGCTCTGGAAACACCATATATTTT.

The chain combines TRBV27 with TRBJ2-3; 8 bases agree with TRBD1. Germline V gene data show CDR1 as MNHEY and CDR2 as SMNVEV (reference sequence). The CDR3 sequence is 12 residues long. V dropped 6 bases and J dropped 11; count of bases not matched to a gene: 7. In DNA, the CDR3 is TGTGCCAGCAGCGCAGGACAGGGCAGGCAGTATTTT. This gives the protein CASSAGQGRQYF.

This sequence joins TRBV28 and TRBJ1-5, with D hard to call. CDR3 size: 17 residues. Trimming removed 5 bases at V and 0 bases at J, with 17 bases between. The V gene's germline CDR1 is MDHEN and CDR2 SYDVKM. CDR3 sequence reads: CASSDILRRRSNQPQHF. For the CDR3, the DNA is TGTGCCAGCAGTGACATCCTTCGTAGGCGTAGCAATCAGCCCCAGCATTTT.

The chain's CDR3 is CASSLRQGLGDTEAFF. CDR3 coding DNA: TGTGCCAGCAGTTTACGCCAGGGTTTAGGCGACACTGAAGCTTTCTTT. The gene calls are TRBV27 and TRBJ1-1; D perhaps matches TRBD1 (5 bases). CDR3 length: 16 amino acids. The germline V and J ends were trimmed by 2 bases and 3 bases, with 16 bases remaining between them. Germline V gene data show CDR1 as MNHEY and CDR2 as SMNVEV (reference sequence).

This chain links TRBV28 with TRBJ1-2; weak D call: TRBD1 (6 bases). This CDR3 contains 14 residues. Per germline, CDR1 MDHEN and CDR2 SYDVKM. V lost 4 bases and J lost 8, with 17 bases in between. The CDR3 protein is CASSSRGVGEGYTF. The CDR3 DNA follows: TGTGCCAGCAGTTCCAGGGGAGTGGGAGAAGGCTACACCTTC.

This chain connects TRBV15 to TRBJ2-7, with a tentative D call TRBD1 (6 bases). The CDR3 has 15 residues. Between the trimmed V and J ends, which lost 1 base and 2 bases, there was a span of 12 bases. Germline CDR1 is LNHNV and CDR2 is YYDKDF (reference sequence). CDR3 loop: CATSRGGTSAYEQYF. The DNA for the CDR3 is TGTGCCACCAGCAGAGGTGGGACATCTGCCTACGAGCAGTACTTC.

The J gene is TRBJ2-7, the V gene TRBV29-1; TRBD1 matches at 10 bases. This CDR3 region has 14 residues. From germline, CDR1 is SQVTM and CDR2 ANQGSEA. V lost 6 bases and J lost 1; bases outside the gene matches: 6. The CDR3 sequence is CSVKRTGGSYEQYF. CDR3 bases: TGCAGCGTCAAAAGGACAGGGGGATCCTACGAGCAGTACTTC.

V usage is TRBV28 and J usage is TRBJ2-3, with a possible D match to TRBD2 (5 bases). Germline values: CDR1 MDHEN, CDR2 SYDVKM. CDR3 length: 14 amino acids. Trimming removed 5 bases at V and 6 bases at J, with 15 bases between. Written as DNA, the CDR3 is TGTGCCAGCAGTCTGGACTTGAACGTGGATACGCAGTATTTT. Protein product: CASSLDLNVDTQYF.

This chain joins TRBV21-1 and TRBJ2-7; whether TRBD2, the table's D call, matches the DNA was not checked. TRBV21-1 is shown as a pseudogene. The CDR3 is made up of 14 amino acids. The CDR3: CASSNGRPGTGLYF. The CDR3 DNA reads TGTGCCAGCAGCAACGGCCGACCGGGGACTGGGTTGTACTTC.

The rearrangement joins TRBV6-5 to TRBJ2-7; no clear D. This CDR3 contains 13 residues. Trimming pared 2 bases from V and 1 base from J, leaving 6 bases between. Germline CDR1 reads MNHEY; CDR2 reads SVGAGI. The CDR3 nucleotides read TGTGCCAGCAGTTACGTCGGGTCCTACGAGCAGTACTTC. It translates to CASSYVGSYEQYF.

The chain is built from TRBV27 and TRBJ1-1; D not resolved. CDR1 and CDR2 from the germline V gene are MNHEY and SMNVEV (reference sequence). Deletions cut 5 bases from V and 0 bases from J, with 10 bases between. The CDR3 is made up of 14 amino acids. The CDR3 DNA reads TGTGCCAGCAGTGGGCGCCGAATGAACACTGAAGCTTTCTTT. Amino acid sequence: CASSGRRMNTEAFF.

This chain links TRBV29-1 with TRBJ2-1; 7 bases line up with TRBD2. J gave up 4 bases and V 5 bases, and 8 bases lay outside the gene matches. The CDR3 loop spans 14 amino acids. Germline lookup yields CDR1 SQVTM and CDR2 ANQGSEA. CDR3 nucleotides: TGCAGCGTTCACGGACTAGAGGTATACAATGAGCAGTTCTTC. Its protein product is CSVHGLEVYNEQFF.

Only one count was recorded for this clone. The chain carries TRBV18 and TRBJ1-1; D gene uncertain. V dropped 2 bases and J dropped 2 bases, with 9 bases sitting between them. Germline V gives CDR1 KGHSH, CDR2 LQKENI. This CDR3 has 14 amino acids. In nucleotides, the CDR3 is TGTGCCAGCTCACCATCACGGGTTAACACTGAAGCTTTCTTT. Translating it yields CASSPSRVNTEAFF.

The chain joins TRBV2 to TRBJ2-1; 7 bases fit TRBD2. CDR3 size: 17 residues. V shed 5 bases and J 2 bases; nucleotides not matched to a gene: 12. The V gene's germline CDR1 is SNHLY and CDR2 FYNNEI. The CDR3 DNA reads TGTGCCAGCAGTCCAAACCTACTAGCGCCGACCTACAATGAGCAGTTCTTC. Translated, it gives CASSPNLLAPTYNEQFF.